The rows below give T cell receptor beta chains drawn from one sample of a study of beta chain features in type 1 diabetes. The table came from immunoSEQ multiplex PCR; TCRdb's copy has only in-frame clones and leaves some out. This table has under 850,000 clones, roughly 13% appearing once. Sequencing used naive CD4+ T cells from blood. These receptors originate from a man aged 18 to 30 with type 1 diabetes. Each CDR3 is given with its conserved first and last residue. The D gene is left open where the match is weak. Clone size is stated in some rows and not others, as once, few, many or a class when expanded.

TGCAGCGTGGAGACAGGGGGGGAGACCCAGTACTTC CSVETGGETQYF TRBV29-1 TRBD1 - TRBJ2-5
TGTGCCATCAGTGCCCAACCGGACAGGGGGCCTCAGGCGTACTTC CAISAQPDRGPQAYF TRBV10-3 TRBD1 few TRBJ2-7
TGTGCCAGCTCACTCCAGGACAGTCCCGCGGGTGGCTACACCTTC CASSLQDSPAGGYTF TRBV18 - - TRBJ1-2
TGTGCCAGCTCACAGGACAGGGTTGGGGATCAGCCCCAGCATTTT CASSQDRVGDQPQHF TRBV18 TRBD1 few TRBJ1-5
TGTGCCAGCAGCAAAGTGCGGGCGCAGCCCCAGCATTTT CASSKVRAQPQHF TRBV5-8 - - TRBJ1-5
TGTGCCTGGAGTGTTACAGGGTCCCAGCCCCAGCATTTT CAWSVTGSQPQHF TRBV30 - few TRBJ1-5
TGTGCCAGCTCACCCGGGACACCCCACACCGGGGAGCTGTTTTTT CASSPGTPHTGELFF TRBV18 - - TRBJ2-2
TGTGCCAGCAGTCCTAGCGGGGCCTATGGGAATGAGCAGTTCTTC CASSPSGAYGNEQFF TRBV9 TRBD2 - TRBJ2-1
TGTGCCGGAGACAGGCCGAAAGAGACCCAGTACTTC CAGDRPKETQYF TRBV30 - few TRBJ2-5
TGTGCCAGCAGCTTAGGTCGCGAGACGCTCGGGCTGGAGCAGTACTTC CASSLGRETLGLEQYF TRBV7-9 - - TRBJ2-7
TGCACCAGCAGAGAAGCGGGGGGGCCTCGTGACGGGGAGCTGTTTTTT CTSREAGGPRDGELFF TRBV1 - - TRBJ2-2
TGCGCCAGCAAAAGCCGGGACACAACCTACAATGAGCAGTTCTTC CASKSRDTTYNEQFF TRBV5-1 - few TRBJ2-1
TGTGCCAGCAGCGTAGGGGATAGCGGGGGCGTCTCCTACGAGCAGTACTTC CASSVGDSGGVSYEQYF TRBV9 TRBD2 - TRBJ2-7
TGCGCCAGCAGTCAAGTACCGGGACAGGGTTCCAACGAGCAGTACTTC CASSQVPGQGSNEQYF TRBV23-1 TRBD1 - TRBJ2-7
TGTGCCAGCAGTCTCCGCTCCTATAATTCACCCCTCCACTTT CASSLRSYNSPLHF TRBV28 - few TRBJ1-6
TGTGCCAGCAGCGTCGGGGGCTATGGCTACACCTTC CASSVGGYGYTF TRBV13 - - TRBJ1-2
TGTGCCAGCAGCCCAGGGGGCATTGCTGGAAACACCATATATTTT CASSPGGIAGNTIYF TRBV9 TRBD1 - TRBJ1-3
TGTGCCAGCAGCTCCAGGGTCTACTATGGCTACACCTTC CASSSRVYYGYTF TRBV6-1 - - TRBJ1-2
TGTGCCAGCAGTACCCAGGGATTTAGGGATGAGCAGTTCTTC CASSTQGFRDEQFF TRBV28 - few TRBJ2-1
TGTGCCAGCAGTGACCACCGGGACAGCAATGAGCAGTTCTTC CASSDHRDSNEQFF TRBV28 TRBD1 - TRBJ2-1
TGTGCCAGCAGCTATACCCACGGGGGCCATGAGCAGTTCTTC CASSYTHGGHEQFF TRBV11-1 - - TRBJ2-1
TGCAGCGTGTTACAGACGAACTATGGCTACACCTTC CSVLQTNYGYTF TRBV29-1 - - TRBJ1-2
TGTGCCAGCTCACCAAGGGAGGATAATTCACCCCTCCACTTT CASSPREDNSPLHF TRBV18 - few TRBJ1-6
TGTGCCAGCAGCTTAAACTCAGTGCAAGAGACCCAGTACTTC CASSLNSVQETQYF TRBV7-6 - few TRBJ2-5
TGCAGCGGGAAGAACACTGAAGCTTTCTTT CSGKNTEAFF TRBV29-1 - - TRBJ1-1
TGCAGCGTTGAAAAGCGGGTAGACAGAACCTACGAGCAGTACTTC CSVEKRVDRTYEQYF TRBV29-1 - - TRBJ2-7
TGTGCCAGCAGCCCCGGGACACCTTCCTACGAGCAGTACTTC CASSPGTPSYEQYF TRBV5-6 - - TRBJ2-7
TGTGCCAGCACCATAACTCCGGGACCTACAGGCAATGAGCAGTTCTTC CASTITPGPTGNEQFF TRBV5-6 - few TRBJ2-1
TGCAGCGTTGAAAATCCCGGGACTAGCGGGGATCACGAGCAGTACTTC CSVENPGTSGDHEQYF TRBV29-1 TRBD2 few TRBJ2-7
TGTGCCACCGGCTACAGCGGGGGAGGGTATACGCAGTATTTT CATGYSGGGYTQYF TRBV13 TRBD2 few TRBJ2-3
TGTGCCAGCAGTTACTCGAGCGGGGCGGTAGATACGCAGTATTTT CASSYSSGAVDTQYF TRBV6-5 TRBD2 - TRBJ2-3
TGTGCCAGCCTTAGTGGACAGGGCGGGAATGGCTACACCTTC CASLSGQGGNGYTF TRBV28 TRBD1 - TRBJ1-2
TGTGCCATCATGGGCTCAAGCACAGATACGCAGTATTTT CAIMGSSTDTQYF TRBV10-3 - - TRBJ2-3
TGTGCCAGCATCTCAGGACAGGGAATCCAAGAGACCCAGTACTTC CASISGQGIQETQYF TRBV6-1 TRBD1 - TRBJ2-5
TGTGCCACCACCCTATCATTAGTTAGGGGAACCCACAATGAGCAGTTCTTC CATTLSLVRGTHNEQFF TRBV15 - few TRBJ2-1
TGTGCCAGCAGCCAAGTCAGGAGCGGGGGTTCCTACGAGCAGTACTTC CASSQVRSGGSYEQYF TRBV14 TRBD2 few TRBJ2-7
TGTGCCAGCAGTTACGGGCAGGGGGCTCAGCCCCAGCATTTT CASSYGQGAQPQHF TRBV6-6 TRBD1 few TRBJ1-5
TGTGCCACCAGCAGAGATGGGGCAGGGCGAGCCGGGGAGCTGTTTTTT CATSRDGAGRAGELFF TRBV15 - - TRBJ2-2
TGTGCCAGTAGTTTGACAGGGGGAATGTACAATGAGCAGTTCTTC CASSLTGGMYNEQFF TRBV19 TRBD1 - TRBJ2-1
TGCGCCAGCAGCCGGCGGGACAGCGTCTACGAGCAGTACTTC CASSRRDSVYEQYF TRBV5-1 - - TRBJ2-7
TGTGCCAGCAGCTACCACGTTCGGGAAGCTTTCTTT CASSYHVREAFF TRBV5-6 - - TRBJ1-1
TGTGCCAGTAGCTCCCCCTACAACAGGGGGCGGCAGCCCCAGCATTTT CASSSPYNRGRQPQHF TRBV19 TRBD1 - TRBJ1-5